This T cell receptor beta chain came from a study of T-cell reconstitution after alpha-beta-depleted transplantation in children. General observations from the study: Surviving recipient T cells and thymic progenitors accounted for the high day-60 TCRbeta diversity observed in some patients.

The sample holds a few counts of this clonotype. The antigen is undetermined. Unique molecular identifiers were incorporated when the TCRbeta library was constructed. TCRdb independently ran MiXCR on the PCR reads; one entry per CDR3 protein. Of fewer than 700,000 distinct CDR3 sequences listed, roughly 23% are singletons. The CDR3 is made up of 13 amino acids. Trimming removed 6 bases from V and 7 bases from J, with 16 bases in between. The receptor comes from a boy under three years old who had a stem cell transplant for acute myeloid leukemia, so the T cells may come from the graft donor. The J gene is TRBJ2-7, the V gene TRBV12-3 or TRBV12-4; D uncertain. This material consisted of PBMCs, mostly from graft donor cells, taken 360 days after TCRalphabeta/CD19-depleted stem cell transplant. CDR3 nucleotide sequence: TGTGCCAGCAGCCAGAAAGAAGGAACGGAGCAGTACGTC. This codes for CASSQKEGTEQYV.